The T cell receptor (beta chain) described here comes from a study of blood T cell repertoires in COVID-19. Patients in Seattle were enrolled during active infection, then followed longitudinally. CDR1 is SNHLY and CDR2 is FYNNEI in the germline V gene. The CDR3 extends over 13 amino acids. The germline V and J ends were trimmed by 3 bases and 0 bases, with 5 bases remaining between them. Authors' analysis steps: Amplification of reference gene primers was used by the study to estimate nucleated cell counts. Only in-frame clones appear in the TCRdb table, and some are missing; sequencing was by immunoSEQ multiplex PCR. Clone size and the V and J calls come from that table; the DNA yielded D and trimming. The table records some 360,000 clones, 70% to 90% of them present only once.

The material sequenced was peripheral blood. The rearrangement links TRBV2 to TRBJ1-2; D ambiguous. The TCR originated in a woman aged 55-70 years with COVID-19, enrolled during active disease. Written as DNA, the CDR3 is TGTGCCAGCAGTGACCCTGCTAACTATGGCTACACCTTC. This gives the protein CASSDPANYGYTF.